Sequencing of this TCR beta chain was carried out in a study of shared clonotypes between healthy human individuals. The protocol was immunoSEQ multiplex PCR, while the TCRdb copy is restricted to in-frame clones and leaves out a portion. The data contain approximately 720,000 clones, approximately 75% of them singletons. The CDR3 loop spans 17 amino acids. The sequence was collected from a woman younger than 45 in good health. The specimen was memory CD4+ T cells sorted from blood. As to subset: CD45RA-negative fraction. V and J are TRBV21-1 and TRBJ2-7; TRBD2, the table's D call, was not compared with the DNA. TRBV21-1 is a listed pseudogene. CDR3 DNA sequence: TGTGCCAGCAGCAATCGCCCTAGACTCCTCGCCTCCTACGAGCAGTACTTC. As protein: CASSNRPRLLASYEQYF.